This TCR beta chain was sequenced during a study of blood T cell repertoires in COVID-19. Study-wide background: From T cells, B-cell-depleted T cells, or PBMCs came the material, which was cDNA or gDNA.

V lost 0 bases to trimming and J lost 5 bases; unmatched junction nucleotides: 9. The CDR3 covers 17 residues. Germline-derived CDR1 and CDR2 are SGHNT and YYREEE (reference sequence). Per the authors' pipeline: Nucleated cell counts were estimated from reference gene primer amplification. Clones were read by immunoSEQ multiplex PCR, and TCRdb kept only the in-frame ones, dropping some. That table gives V, J and clone size, and the DNA gave D and trimming. The sample holds roughly 70,000 clones; about 73% are singletons and the top ten take about 20%. The source is a man aged 55 to 70 with acute or convalescent COVID-19. The sequenced sample consisted of peripheral blood. J is TRBJ1-4 and V is TRBV5-4; TRBD1 aligns across 8 bases. CDR3 bases: TGTGCCAGCAGCTTGGGGACAGGGTCGGCGACCAATGAAAAACTGTTTTTT. Amino acids: CASSLGTGSATNEKLFF. The whole variable domain, remainder taken from reference TRBV5-4 and TRBJ1-4, is ETGVTQSPTHLIKTRGQQVTLRCSSQSGHNTVSWYQQALGQGPQFIFQYYREEENGRGNFPPRFSGLQFPNYSSELNVNALELDDSALYLCASSLGTGSATNEKLFFGSGTQLSVL.